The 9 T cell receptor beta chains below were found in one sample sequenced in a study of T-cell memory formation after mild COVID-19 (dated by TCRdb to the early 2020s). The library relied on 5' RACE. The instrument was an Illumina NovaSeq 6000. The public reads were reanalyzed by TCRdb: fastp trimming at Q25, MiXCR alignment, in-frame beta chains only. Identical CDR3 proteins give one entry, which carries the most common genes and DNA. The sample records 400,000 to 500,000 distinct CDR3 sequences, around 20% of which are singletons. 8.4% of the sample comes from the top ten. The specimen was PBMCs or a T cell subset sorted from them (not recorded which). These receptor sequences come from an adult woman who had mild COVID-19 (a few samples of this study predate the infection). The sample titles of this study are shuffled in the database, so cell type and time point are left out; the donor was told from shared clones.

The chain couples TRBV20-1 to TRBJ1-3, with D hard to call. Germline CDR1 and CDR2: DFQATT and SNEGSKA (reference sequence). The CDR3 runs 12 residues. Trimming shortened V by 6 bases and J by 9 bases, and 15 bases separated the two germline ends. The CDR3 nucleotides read TGCAGTGCAAGGACCGTTCTGAGCACCATATATTTT. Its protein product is CSARTVLSTIYF.

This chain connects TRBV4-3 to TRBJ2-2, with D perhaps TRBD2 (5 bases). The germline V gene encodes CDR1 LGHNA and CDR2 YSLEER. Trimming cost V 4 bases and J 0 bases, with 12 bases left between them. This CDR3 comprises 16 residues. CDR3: CASSPRAEANTGELFF. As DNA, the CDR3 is TGCGCCAGCAGCCCCCGGGCGGAGGCGAACACCGGGGAGCTGTTTTTT.

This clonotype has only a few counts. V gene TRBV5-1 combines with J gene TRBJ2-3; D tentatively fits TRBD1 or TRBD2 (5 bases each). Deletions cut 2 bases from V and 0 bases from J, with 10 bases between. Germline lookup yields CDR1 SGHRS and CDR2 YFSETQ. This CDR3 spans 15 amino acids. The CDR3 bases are TGCGCCAGCAGCTTTGGGACGTATAGCACAGATACGCAGTATTTT. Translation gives CASSFGTYSTDTQYF.

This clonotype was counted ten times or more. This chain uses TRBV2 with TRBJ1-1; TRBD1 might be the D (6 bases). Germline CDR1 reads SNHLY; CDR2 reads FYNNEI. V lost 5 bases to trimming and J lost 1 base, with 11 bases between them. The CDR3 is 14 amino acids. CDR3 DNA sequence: TGTGCCAGCAGTCGGGACATGGAGAACACTGAAGCTTTCTTT. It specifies CASSRDMENTEAFF.

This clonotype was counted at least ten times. The chain's CDR3 is CASSYRFDTEAFF. The CDR3 nucleotides are TGTGCCAGCAGCTATCGGTTCGACACTGAAGCTTTCTTT. The chain combines TRBV7-3 with TRBJ1-1; D remains ambiguous. Between the trimmed V and J ends, which lost 4 bases and 3 bases, there was a span of 9 bases. This CDR3 has 13 amino acids. Germline V gene lookup returns CDR1 SGHTA and CDR2 FQGTGA.

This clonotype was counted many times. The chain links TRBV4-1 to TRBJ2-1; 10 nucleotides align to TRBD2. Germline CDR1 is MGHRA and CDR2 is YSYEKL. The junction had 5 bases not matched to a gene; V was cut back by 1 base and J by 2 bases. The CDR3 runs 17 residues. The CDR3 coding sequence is TGCGCCAGCAGCCAAGTCTGGACTAGCGGAACCTACAATGAGCAGTTCTTC. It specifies CASSQVWTSGTYNEQFF.

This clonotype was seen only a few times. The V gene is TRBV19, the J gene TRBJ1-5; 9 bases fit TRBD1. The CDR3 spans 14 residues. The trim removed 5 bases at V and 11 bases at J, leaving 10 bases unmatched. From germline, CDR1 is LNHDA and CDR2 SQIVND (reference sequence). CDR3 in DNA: TGTGCCAGTAGTCCGGACAGGGGACCTCCGGCCCAGCATTTT. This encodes CASSPDRGPPAQHF. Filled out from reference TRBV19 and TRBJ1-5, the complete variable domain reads DGGITQSPKYLFRKEGQNVTLSCEQNLNHDAMYWYRQDPGQGLRLIYYSQIVNDFQKGDIAEGYSVSREKKESFPLTVTSAQKNPTAFYLCASSPDRGPPAQHFGDGTRLSIL.

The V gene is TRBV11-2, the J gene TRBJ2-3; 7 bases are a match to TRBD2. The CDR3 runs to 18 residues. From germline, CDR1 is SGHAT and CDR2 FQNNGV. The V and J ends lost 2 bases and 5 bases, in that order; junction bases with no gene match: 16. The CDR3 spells CASSLRRPGEGWLDTQYF. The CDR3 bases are TGTGCCAGCAGCTTACGTCGGCCGGGGGAGGGTTGGTTAGATACGCAGTATTTT.

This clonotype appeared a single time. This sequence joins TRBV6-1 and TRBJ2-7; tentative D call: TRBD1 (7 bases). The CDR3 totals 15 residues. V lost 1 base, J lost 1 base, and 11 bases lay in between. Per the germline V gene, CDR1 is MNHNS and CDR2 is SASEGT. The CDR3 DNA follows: TGTGCCAGCAGTGAAGTCGGGGGACAGTCCTACGAGCAGTACTTC. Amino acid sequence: CASSEVGGQSYEQYF.